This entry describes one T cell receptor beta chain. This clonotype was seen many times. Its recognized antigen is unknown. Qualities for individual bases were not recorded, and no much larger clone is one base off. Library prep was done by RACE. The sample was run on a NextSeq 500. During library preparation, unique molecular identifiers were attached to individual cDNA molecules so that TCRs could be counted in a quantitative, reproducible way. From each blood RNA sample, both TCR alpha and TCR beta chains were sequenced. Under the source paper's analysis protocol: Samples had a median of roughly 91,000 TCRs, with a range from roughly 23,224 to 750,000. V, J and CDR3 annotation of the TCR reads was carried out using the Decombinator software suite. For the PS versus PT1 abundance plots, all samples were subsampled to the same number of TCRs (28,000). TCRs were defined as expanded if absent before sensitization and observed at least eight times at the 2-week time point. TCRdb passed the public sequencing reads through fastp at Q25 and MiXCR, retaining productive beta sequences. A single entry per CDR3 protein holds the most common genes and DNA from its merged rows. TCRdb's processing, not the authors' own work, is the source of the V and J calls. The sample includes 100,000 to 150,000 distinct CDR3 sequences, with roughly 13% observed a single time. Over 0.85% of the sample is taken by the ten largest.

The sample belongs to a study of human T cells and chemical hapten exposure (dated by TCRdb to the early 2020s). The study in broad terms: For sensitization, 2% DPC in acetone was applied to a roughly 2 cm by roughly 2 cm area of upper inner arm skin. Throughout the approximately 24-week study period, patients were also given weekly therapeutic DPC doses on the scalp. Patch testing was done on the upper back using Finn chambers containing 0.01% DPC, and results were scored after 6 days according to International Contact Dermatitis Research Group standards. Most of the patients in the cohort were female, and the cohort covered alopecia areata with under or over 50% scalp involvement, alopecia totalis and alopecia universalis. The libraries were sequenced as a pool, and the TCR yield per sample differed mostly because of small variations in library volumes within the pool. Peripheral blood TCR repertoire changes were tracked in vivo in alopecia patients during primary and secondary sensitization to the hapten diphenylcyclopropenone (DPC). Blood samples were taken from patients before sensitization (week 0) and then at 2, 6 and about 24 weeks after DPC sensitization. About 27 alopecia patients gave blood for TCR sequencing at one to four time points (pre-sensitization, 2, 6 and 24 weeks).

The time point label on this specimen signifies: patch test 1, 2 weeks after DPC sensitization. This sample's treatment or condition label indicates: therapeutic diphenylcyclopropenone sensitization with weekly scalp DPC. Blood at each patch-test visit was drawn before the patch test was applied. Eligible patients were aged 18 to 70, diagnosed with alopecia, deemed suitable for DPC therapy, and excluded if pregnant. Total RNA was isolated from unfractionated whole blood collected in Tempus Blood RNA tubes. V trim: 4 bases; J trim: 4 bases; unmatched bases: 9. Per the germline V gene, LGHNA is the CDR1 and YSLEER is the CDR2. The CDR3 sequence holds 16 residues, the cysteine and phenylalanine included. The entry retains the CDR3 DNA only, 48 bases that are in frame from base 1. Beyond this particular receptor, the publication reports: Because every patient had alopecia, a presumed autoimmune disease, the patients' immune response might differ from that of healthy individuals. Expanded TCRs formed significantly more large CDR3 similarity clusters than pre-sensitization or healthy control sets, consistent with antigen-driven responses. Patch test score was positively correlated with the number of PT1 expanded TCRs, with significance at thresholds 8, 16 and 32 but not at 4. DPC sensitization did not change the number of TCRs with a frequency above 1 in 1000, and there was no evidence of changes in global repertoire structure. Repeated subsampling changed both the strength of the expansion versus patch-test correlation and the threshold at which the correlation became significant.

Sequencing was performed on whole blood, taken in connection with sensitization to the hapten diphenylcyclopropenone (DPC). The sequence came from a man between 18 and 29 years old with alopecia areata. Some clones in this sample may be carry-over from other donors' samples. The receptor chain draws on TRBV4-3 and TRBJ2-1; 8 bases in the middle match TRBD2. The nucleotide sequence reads TGCGCCAGCAGCCCCCGGGGCGGGGGGCCTTACAATGAGCAGTTCTTC. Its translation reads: CASSPRGGGPYNEQFF.